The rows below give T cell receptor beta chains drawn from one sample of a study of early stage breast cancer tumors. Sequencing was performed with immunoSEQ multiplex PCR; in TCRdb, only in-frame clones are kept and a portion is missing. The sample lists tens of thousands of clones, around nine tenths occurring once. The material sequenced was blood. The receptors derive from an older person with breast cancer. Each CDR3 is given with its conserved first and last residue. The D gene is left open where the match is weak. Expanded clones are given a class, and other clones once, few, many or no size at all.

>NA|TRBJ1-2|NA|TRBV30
TGTGCCTGGAGTGTGGGAGGACCCGACACCTTC
CAWSVGGPDTF
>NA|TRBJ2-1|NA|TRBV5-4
TGTGCCAGCAGCTTGGGGCGGGGGCTGGGGAATGAGCAGTTCTTC
CASSLGRGLGNEQFF
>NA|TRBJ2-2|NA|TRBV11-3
TGTGCCAGCAGCTTAGAGGGGCCGTCAACCGGGGAGCTGTTTTTT
CASSLEGPSTGELFF
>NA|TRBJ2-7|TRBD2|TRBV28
TGTGCCAGCAGTTACCCCTCGGGACTAGCGGGTACAGGGCGCGAGCAGTACTTC
CASSYPSGLAGTGREQYF
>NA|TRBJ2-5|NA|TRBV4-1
TGCGCCAGCAGCCTAGGGTTAGGACAGTATGTAGAGACCCAGTACTTC
CASSLGLGQYVETQYF
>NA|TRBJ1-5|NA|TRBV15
TGTGCCACCAGCAGAGACGACGCGGGTAATCAGCCCCAGCATTTT
CATSRDDAGNQPQHF
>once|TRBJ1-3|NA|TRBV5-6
TGTGCCAGCAGCTTGAGAACAGGCGTCGTCTCTGGAAACACCATATATTTT
CASSLRTGVVSGNTIYF
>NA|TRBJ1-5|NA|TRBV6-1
TGTGCCAGCAGTGGTGGTGGGCCTAGCAATCAGCCCCAGCATTTT
CASSGGGPSNQPQHF
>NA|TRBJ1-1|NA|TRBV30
TGTGCCTGGAGTGTATCCCCGGGTGCGAACACTGAAGCTTTCTTT
CAWSVSPGANTEAFF
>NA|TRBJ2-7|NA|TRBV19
TGTGCCAGTAGTGTATCGTCTCTCACAGCAGGATACTACGAGCAGTACTTC
CASSVSSLTAGYYEQYF
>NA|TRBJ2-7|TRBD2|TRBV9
TGTGCCAGCAGCGCGATAGGGACTAGCGGTACCTACGAGCAGTACTTC
CASSAIGTSGTYEQYF
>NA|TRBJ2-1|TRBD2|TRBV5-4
TGTGCCAGCAGCTTGGGTGGCGGGGGGGCGTACAATGAGCAGTTCTTC
CASSLGGGGAYNEQFF
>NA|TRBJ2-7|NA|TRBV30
TGTGCCTGGAGTGGAGGGCCAGCCTACGAGCAGTACTTC
CAWSGGPAYEQYF
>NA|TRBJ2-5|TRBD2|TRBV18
TGTGCCAGCTCACCCGGTTTTGGCGGGAGGTCCCGAGAGACCCAGTACTTC
CASSPGFGGRSRETQYF
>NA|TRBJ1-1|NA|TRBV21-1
TGTGCCAGCAGCGCAATCAAACAGGGATGGGGTAACACTGAAGCTTTCTTT
CASSAIKQGWGNTEAFF
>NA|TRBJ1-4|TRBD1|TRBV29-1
TGCAGCGTTGATGGGGGGGTAGACAGGGGGAGAAATGAAAAACTGTTTTTT
CSVDGGVDRGRNEKLFF
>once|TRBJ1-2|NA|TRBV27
TGTGCCAGCAGTTCCCCAGGGCCTCATTATGGCTACACCTTC
CASSSPGPHYGYTF
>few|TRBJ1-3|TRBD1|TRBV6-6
TGTGCCAGCAGTTCCGGGACAGGGGGATATTTT
CASSSGTGGYF
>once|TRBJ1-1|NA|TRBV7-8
TGTGCCAGCAGCTTAGATGTACAATACTATGAAGCTTTCTTT
CASSLDVQYYEAFF
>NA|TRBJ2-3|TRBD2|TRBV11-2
TGTGCCAGCAGCCTATCTAGCGGAGGCACAGATACGCAGTATTTT
CASSLSSGGTDTQYF
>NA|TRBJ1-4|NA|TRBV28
TGTGCCAGCAGTTTAGTGGCGGAGGGAAAACTGTTTTTT
CASSLVAEGKLFF
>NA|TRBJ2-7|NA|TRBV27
TGTGCCAGCAGCCTACTGGGACGGGGGAGGATCGAGCAGTACTTC
CASSLLGRGRIEQYF
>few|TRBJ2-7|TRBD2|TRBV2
TGTGCCAGCTTCAACCGGGGGGAAGGCTACGAGCAGTACTTC
CASFNRGEGYEQYF
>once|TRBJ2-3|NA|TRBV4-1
TGCGCCAGCAGCCACCCCGGGACACAGGGTGGGGCAGATACGCAGTATTTT
CASSHPGTQGGADTQYF
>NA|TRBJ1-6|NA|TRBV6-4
TGTGCCAGCAGTTTCCTTCCGTCTAATTCACCCCTCCACTTT
CASSFLPSNSPLHF
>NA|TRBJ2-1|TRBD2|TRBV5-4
TGTGCCAGCAGCTTTCAGCGGGAGTTCGGTGAGCAGTTCTTC
CASSFQREFGEQFF
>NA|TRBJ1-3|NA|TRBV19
TGTGCCAGTAGTATATTACTCGGGGGTCCTGGAAACACCATATATTTT
CASSILLGGPGNTIYF
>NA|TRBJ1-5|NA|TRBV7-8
TGTGCCAGCAGCTTATCTGGCCCCAATCAGCCCCAGCATTTT
CASSLSGPNQPQHF
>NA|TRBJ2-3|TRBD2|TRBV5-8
TGTGCCAGCAGCCTCGTAGCGGGAGCCGTCACAGATACGCAGTATTTT
CASSLVAGAVTDTQYF
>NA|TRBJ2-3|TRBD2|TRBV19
TGTGCCAGTAGTTCGCAGCGGGGGCGCACAGATACGCAGTATTTT
CASSSQRGRTDTQYF
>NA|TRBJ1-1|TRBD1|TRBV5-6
TGTGCCAGCAGCCGCGGACAGGGGAGAAGCACTGAAGCTTTCTTT
CASSRGQGRSTEAFF
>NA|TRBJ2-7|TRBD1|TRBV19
TGTGCCAGTAGTAGGAACAGGGGATACGAGCAGTACTTC
CASSRNRGYEQYF
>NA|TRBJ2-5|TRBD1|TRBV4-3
TGCGCCAGCAGCCCACAGGGGCGCCCGATAGAGACCCAGTACTTC
CASSPQGRPIETQYF
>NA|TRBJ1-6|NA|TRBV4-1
TGCGCCAGCAGCCGGGAGGGGGAGAACAATTCACCCCTCCACTTT
CASSREGENNSPLHF
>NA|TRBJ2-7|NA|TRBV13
TGTGCCAGCAGCCTGGGGCGCGGGGCCTACGAGCAGTACTTC
CASSLGRGAYEQYF
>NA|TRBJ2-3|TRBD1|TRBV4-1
TGCGCCAGCAGCCAAGACGGGACAGGGGGCAGTACAGATACGCAGTATTTT
CASSQDGTGGSTDTQYF
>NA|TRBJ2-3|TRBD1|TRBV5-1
TGCGCCAGCAGCCCGAATGTGGGACAGGGGGTCGGTACGCAGTATTTT
CASSPNVGQGVGTQYF
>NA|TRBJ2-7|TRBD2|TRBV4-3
TGCGCCAGCAGCCAAGATCTTTCGGGGGGCGAGCAGTACTTC
CASSQDLSGGEQYF
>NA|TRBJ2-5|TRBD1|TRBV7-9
TGTGCCAGCAGCCCGACAGGGAGAGAGACCCAGTACTTC
CASSPTGRETQYF